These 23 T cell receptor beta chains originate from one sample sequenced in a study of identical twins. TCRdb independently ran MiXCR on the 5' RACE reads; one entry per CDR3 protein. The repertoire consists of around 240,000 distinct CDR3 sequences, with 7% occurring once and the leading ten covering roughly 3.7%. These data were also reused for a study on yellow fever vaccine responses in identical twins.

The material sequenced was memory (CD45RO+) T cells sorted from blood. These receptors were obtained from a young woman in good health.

CDR3 loop: CSAINGQLAYEQYV. CDR3 bases: TGCAGTGCTATCAACGGACAGCTGGCCTACGAGCAGTACGTC. J is TRBJ2-7 and V is TRBV20-1; maybe TRBD1 (6 bases). Trimming pared 4 bases from V and 2 bases from J, leaving 15 bases between. Germline V CDR1 and CDR2: DFQATT, SNEGSKA (reference sequence). The CDR3 is 14 residues long.

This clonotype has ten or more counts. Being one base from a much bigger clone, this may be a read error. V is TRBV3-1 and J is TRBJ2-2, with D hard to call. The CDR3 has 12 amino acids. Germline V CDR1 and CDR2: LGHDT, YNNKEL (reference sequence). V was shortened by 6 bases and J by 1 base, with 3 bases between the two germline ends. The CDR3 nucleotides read TGTGCCAGCAGGTTGAACACCGGGGAGCTGTTTTTT. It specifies CASRLNTGELFF.

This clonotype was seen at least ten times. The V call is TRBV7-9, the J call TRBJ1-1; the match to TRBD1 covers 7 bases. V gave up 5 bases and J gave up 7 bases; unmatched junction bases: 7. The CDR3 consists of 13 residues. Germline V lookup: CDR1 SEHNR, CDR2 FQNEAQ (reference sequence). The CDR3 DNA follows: TGTGCCAGCAGCCCCACAGGGGTCAATGAAGCTTTCTTT. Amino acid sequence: CASSPTGVNEAFF. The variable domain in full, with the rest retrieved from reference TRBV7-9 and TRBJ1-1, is DTGVSQNPRHKITKRGQNVTFRCDPISEHNRLYWYRQTLGQGPEFLTYFQNEAQLEKSRLLSDRFSAERPKGSFSTLEIQRTEQGDSAMYLCASSPTGVNEAFFGQGTRLTVV.

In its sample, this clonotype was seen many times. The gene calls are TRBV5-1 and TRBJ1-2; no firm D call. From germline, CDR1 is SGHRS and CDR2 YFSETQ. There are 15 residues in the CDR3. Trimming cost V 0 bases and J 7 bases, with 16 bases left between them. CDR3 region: CASSLGLSDQGGYTF. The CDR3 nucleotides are TGCGCCAGCAGCTTGGGCCTTTCCGACCAAGGTGGCTACACCTTC.

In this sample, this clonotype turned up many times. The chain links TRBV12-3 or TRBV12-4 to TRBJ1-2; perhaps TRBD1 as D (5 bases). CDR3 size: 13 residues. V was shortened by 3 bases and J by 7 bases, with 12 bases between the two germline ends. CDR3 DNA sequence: TGTGCCAGCAGTTTGGGCGGGGACGGTGGCTACACCTTC. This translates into CASSLGGDGGYTF.

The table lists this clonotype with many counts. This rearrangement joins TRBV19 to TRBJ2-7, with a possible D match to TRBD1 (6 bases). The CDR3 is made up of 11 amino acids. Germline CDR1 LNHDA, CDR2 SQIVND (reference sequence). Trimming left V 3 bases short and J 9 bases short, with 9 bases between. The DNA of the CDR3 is TGTGCCAGTAGTATCCCGACAGGGCAGTACGTC. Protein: CASSIPTGQYV.

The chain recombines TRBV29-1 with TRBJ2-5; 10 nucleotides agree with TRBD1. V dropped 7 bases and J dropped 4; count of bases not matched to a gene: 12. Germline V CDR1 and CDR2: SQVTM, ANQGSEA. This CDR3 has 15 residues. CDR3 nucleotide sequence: TGCAGCGCCCGTCCCGGGACAGGGGTAGGAGAGACCCAGTACTTC. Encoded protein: CSARPGTGVGETQYF.

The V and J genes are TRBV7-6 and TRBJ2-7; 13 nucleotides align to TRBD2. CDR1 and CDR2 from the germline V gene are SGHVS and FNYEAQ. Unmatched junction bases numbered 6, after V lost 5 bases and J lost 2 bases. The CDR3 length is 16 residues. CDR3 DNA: TGTGCCAGCAGCGAAAACGGACTAGCGGGAGCCTACGAGCAGTACTTC. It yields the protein CASSENGLAGAYEQYF.

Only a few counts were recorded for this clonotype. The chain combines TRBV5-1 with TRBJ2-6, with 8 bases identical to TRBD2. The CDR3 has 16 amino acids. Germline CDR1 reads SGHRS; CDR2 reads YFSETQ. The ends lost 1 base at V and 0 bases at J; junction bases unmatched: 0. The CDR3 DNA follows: TGCGCCAGCAGCTTGCGGGAGGGCTCTGGGGCCAACGTCCTGACTTTC. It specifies CASSLREGSGANVLTF.

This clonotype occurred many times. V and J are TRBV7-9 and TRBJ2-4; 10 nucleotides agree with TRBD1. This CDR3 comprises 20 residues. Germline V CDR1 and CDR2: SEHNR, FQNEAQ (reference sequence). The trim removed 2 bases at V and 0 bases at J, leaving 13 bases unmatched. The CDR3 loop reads CASSLNRPGQGPGAKNIQYF. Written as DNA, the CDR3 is TGTGCCAGCAGCTTAAACCGCCCGGGACAGGGGCCTGGAGCCAAAAACATTCAGTACTTC. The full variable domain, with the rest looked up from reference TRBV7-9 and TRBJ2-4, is DTGVSQNPRHKITKRGQNVTFRCDPISEHNRLYWYRQTLGQGPEFLTYFQNEAQLEKSRLLSDRFSAERPKGSFSTLEIQRTEQGDSAMYLCASSLNRPGQGPGAKNIQYFGAGTRLSVL.

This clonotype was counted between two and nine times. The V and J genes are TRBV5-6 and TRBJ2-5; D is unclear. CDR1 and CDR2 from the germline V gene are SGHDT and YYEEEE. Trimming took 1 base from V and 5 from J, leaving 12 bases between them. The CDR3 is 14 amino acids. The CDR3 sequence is CASSLIGSTETQYF. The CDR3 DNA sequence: TGTGCCAGCAGCTTGATCGGTAGCACTGAGACCCAGTACTTC.

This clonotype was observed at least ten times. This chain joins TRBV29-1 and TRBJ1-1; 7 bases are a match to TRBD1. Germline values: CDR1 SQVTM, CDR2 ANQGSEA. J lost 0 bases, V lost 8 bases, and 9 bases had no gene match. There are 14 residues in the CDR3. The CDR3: CSTRGQGVNTEAFF. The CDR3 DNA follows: TGCAGCACGAGGGGGCAAGGGGTGAACACTGAAGCTTTCTTT.

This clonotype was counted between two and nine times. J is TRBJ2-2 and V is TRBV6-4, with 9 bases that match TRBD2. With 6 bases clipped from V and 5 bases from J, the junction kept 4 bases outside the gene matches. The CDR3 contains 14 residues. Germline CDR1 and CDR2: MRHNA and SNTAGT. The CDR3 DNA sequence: TGTGCCAGCAGCAGACTAGCGGAAACCGGGGAGCTGTTTTTT. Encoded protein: CASSRLAETGELFF.

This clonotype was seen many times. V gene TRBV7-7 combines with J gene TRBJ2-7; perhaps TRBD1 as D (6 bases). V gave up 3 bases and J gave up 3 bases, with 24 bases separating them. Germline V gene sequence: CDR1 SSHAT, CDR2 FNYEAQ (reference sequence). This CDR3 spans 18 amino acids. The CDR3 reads CASSFGLGQIALLYEQYV. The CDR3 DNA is TGTGCCAGCAGCTTCGGACTCGGACAGATTGCACTCCTCTACGAGCAGTACGTC.

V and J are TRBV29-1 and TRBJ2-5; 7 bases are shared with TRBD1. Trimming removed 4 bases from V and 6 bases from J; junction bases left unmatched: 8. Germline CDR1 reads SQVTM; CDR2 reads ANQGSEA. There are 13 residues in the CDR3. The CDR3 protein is CSVVSGTVKTQYF. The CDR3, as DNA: TGCAGCGTTGTTTCCGGGACAGTCAAGACCCAGTACTTC.

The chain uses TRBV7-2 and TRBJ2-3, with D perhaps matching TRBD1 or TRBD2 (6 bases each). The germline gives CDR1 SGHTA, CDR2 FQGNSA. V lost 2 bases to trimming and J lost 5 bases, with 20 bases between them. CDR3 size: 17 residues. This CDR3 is CASSLSSSGGGKDTQYF. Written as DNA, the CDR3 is TGTGCCAGCAGCTTAAGTTCCAGCGGAGGGGGAAAAGATACGCAGTATTTT. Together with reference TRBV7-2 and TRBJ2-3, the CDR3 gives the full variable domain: GAGVSQSPSNKVTEKGKDVELRCDPISGHTALYWYRQSLGQGLEFLIYFQGNSAPDKSGLPSDRFSAERTGGSVSTLTIQRTQQEDSAVYLCASSLSSSGGGKDTQYFGPGTRLTVL.

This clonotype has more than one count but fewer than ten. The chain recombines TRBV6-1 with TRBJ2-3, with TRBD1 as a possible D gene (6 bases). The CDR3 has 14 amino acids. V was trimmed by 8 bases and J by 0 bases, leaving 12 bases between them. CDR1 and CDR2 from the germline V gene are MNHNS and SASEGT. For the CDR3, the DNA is TGTGCCAGCGGCCGGACAGCTAGCACAGATACGCAGTATTTT. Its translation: CASGRTASTDTQYF.

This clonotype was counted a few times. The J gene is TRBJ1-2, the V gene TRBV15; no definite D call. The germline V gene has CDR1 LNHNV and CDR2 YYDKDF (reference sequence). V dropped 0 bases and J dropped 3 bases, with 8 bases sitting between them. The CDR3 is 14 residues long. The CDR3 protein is CATSRDPADYGYTF. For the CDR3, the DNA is TGTGCCACCAGCAGAGATCCGGCAGACTATGGCTACACCTTC. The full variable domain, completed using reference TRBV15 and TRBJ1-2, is DAMVIQNPRYQVTQFGKPVTLSCSQTLNHNVMYWYQQKSSQAPKLLFHYYDKDFNNEADTPDNFQSRRPNTSFCFLDIRSPGLGDTAMYLCATSRDPADYGYTFGSGTRLTVV.

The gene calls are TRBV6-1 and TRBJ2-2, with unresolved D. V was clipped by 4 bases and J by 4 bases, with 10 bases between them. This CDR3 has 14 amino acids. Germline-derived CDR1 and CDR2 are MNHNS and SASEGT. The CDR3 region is CASSVLPRTGELFF. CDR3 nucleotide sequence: TGTGCCAGCAGTGTCCTACCTCGCACCGGGGAGCTGTTTTTT.

CDR3 protein: CASMGGLEQFF. CDR3 sequence (DNA): TGTGCCAGTATGGGAGGGCTTGAGCAGTTCTTC. The chain combines TRBV19 with TRBJ2-1; 7 bases match TRBD2. The CDR3 has 11 residues. After removal of 7 bases from V and 9 bases from J, the junction contained 3 bases not matched to a gene. Germline V gene sequence: CDR1 LNHDA, CDR2 SQIVND (reference sequence).

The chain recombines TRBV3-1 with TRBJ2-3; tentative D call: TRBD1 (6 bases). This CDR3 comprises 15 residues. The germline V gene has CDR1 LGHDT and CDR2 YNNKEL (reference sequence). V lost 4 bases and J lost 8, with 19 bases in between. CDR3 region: CASSLGTSVRGTQYF. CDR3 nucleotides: TGTGCCAGCAGCCTCGGGACAAGTGTACGCGGTACGCAGTATTTT.

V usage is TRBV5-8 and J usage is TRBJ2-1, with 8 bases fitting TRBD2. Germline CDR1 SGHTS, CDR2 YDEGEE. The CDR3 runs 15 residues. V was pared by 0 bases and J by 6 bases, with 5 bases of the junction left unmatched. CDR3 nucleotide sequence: TGTGCCAGCAGCTTGGGGACTAGCCCCCTCAATGAGCAGTTCTTC. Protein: CASSLGTSPLNEQFF.

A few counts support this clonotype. In nucleotides, the CDR3 is TGCGCCAGCGTGGGGGGACAGGGGCAACATACGCAGTATTTT. This codes for CASVGGQGQHTQYF. The chain employs TRBV5-1 and TRBJ2-3, with 10 bases matching TRBD1. The junction had 9 bases not matched to a gene; V was cut back by 7 bases and J by 7 bases. Germline V lookup: CDR1 SGHRS, CDR2 YFSETQ. CDR3 length: 14 residues.